Included here is one T cell receptor (beta chain) sequence, with context. Its target is not known. This record comes from a study of shared clonotypes between healthy human individuals. Findings of the study overall: Tissues were not sampled, only blood, and their repertoires likely differ.

From germline, CDR1 is SQVTM and CDR2 ANQGSEA. The CDR3 extends over 15 amino acids. With V trimmed by 2 bases and J by 0 bases, 0 bases remained unmatched. Each PCR replicate from the sorted subsets contained roughly 210 ng DNA, which is some 30,000 T cell genomes. Only in-frame clones appear in the TCRdb table, and some are missing; sequencing was by immunoSEQ multiplex PCR. The repertoire holds 2 million or so clones, about 95% seen once, with about 1.1% in the top ten. Terminally differentiated effector memory CD45RA+ cells were excluded by CCR7 positive selection of CD45RO-negative cells. The gene calls are TRBV29-1 and TRBJ2-2, with 10 positions matching TRBD2. The sample was naive CD8+ T cells sorted from blood. The sequence derives from a man between 18 and 35 years old in good health. CDR3 loop: CSVELAGANTGELFF. DNA of the CDR3: TGCAGCGTTGAACTAGCGGGGGCGAACACCGGGGAGCTGTTTTTT.